Shown below are 30 T cell receptor beta chains from a single sample sequenced in a study of beta chain features in type 1 diabetes (dated by TCRdb to about 2018). General study outcomes and caveats: Type 1 diabetes patients showed a moderate but significant shortening of TCRB CDR3 length in all four CD4+ subsets.

Their antigens remain unidentified. The library was obtained by the immunoSEQ multiplex PCR assay. The entire amount of isolated RNA was reverse transcribed using the High Capacity cDNA Reverse Transcription Kit, so the sequenced TCRB transcripts were expressed ones. Sourced from immuneACCESS, this table was stored by TCRdb with only in-frame sequences that have V and J called. A share of the clones is absent; for the studies checked, an unresolved V gene accounts for under half, and the remainder has no known explanation. Present in this sample are about 650,000 clones, roughly 12% of which were seen just once. The biggest ten clones account for roughly 0.11% of the sample. Sequenced input: naive CD4+ T cells from blood. The cell subset or site label here, explained by the study, means: true naive CD4+ T cells. These receptors originate from a man aged 25-40 years with type 1 diabetes.

About this clone itself: The sample holds other DNA sequences that translate to the same CDR3. The chain employs TRBV18 and TRBJ2-3, with D possibly TRBD1 on 6 matching bases. The CDR3 sequence is 14 residues long. Germline V CDR1 and CDR2: KGHSH, LQKENI. V was shortened by 0 bases and J by 2 bases, with 6 bases between the two germline ends. CDR3 DNA sequence: TGTGCCAGCTCACCACCGGGGGCCACAGATACGCAGTATTTT. This gives the protein CASSPPGATDTQYF.

V usage is TRBV7-2 and J usage is TRBJ2-5; a possible D gene is TRBD1 (6 bases). The CDR3 extends over 15 amino acids. Looked up from germline, CDR1 is SGHTA and CDR2 is FQGNSA. V lost 8 bases, J lost 3 bases, and 19 bases lay in between. The CDR3 bases are TGTGCCAGCCCACAGGTCCCAAGGGGGAAAGAGACCCAGTACTTC. Translating it yields CASPQVPRGKETQYF.

There are a few counts of this clone. V usage is TRBV28 and J usage is TRBJ2-2; TRBD1 matches at 7 bases. This CDR3 spans 15 amino acids. After removal of 5 bases from V and 0 bases from J, the junction contained 3 bases not matched to a gene. The germline V gene encodes CDR1 MDHEN and CDR2 SYDVKM. The CDR3 nucleotides are TGTGCCAGCAGTGTAGGGACAGCGAACACCGGGGAGCTGTTTTTT. It encodes CASSVGTANTGELFF.

The sample holds a few counts of this clone. The sample contains more than one DNA sequence encoding this CDR3. The gene calls are TRBV5-1 and TRBJ2-1, with 8 nucleotides matching TRBD2. J lost 4 bases, V lost 0 bases, and 3 bases had no gene match. The CDR3 extends over 15 amino acids. Germline assignment: CDR1 SGHRS and CDR2 YFSETQ. CDR3 region: CASSLVTSGYNEQFF. CDR3 nucleotides: TGCGCCAGCAGCTTGGTTACTAGCGGTTACAATGAGCAGTTCTTC.

This clone was recorded a few times. Here the CDR3 reads CASSLVGTGTNYGYTF. The CDR3 nucleotides are TGTGCCAGCAGCTTAGTCGGGACAGGAACTAACTATGGCTACACCTTC. The chain couples TRBV7-2 to TRBJ1-2; 8 bases map to TRBD1. V gave up 1 base and J gave up 0 bases; unmatched junction bases: 4. The CDR3 covers 16 residues. Looked up from germline, CDR1 is SGHTA and CDR2 is FQGNSA.

This clone was picked up a small number of times. The chain uses TRBV19 and TRBJ1-5, with unresolved D. Germline CDR1 LNHDA, CDR2 SQIVND (reference sequence). The length of the CDR3 is 14 residues. V lost 3 bases, J lost 5 bases, and 11 bases lay in between. The CDR3 DNA reads as TGTGCCAGTAGTATCCGGAGTCCTGATCAGCCCCAGCATTTT. Its translation: CASSIRSPDQPQHF. The whole variable domain, filled in from reference TRBV19 and TRBJ1-5, reads DGGITQSPKYLFRKEGQNVTLSCEQNLNHDAMYWYRQDPGQGLRLIYYSQIVNDFQKGDIAEGYSVSREKKESFPLTVTSAQKNPTAFYLCASSIRSPDQPQHFGDGTRLSIL.

The chain recombines TRBV5-1 with TRBJ1-1; D is uncertain. Trimming stripped 4 bases from V and 11 bases from J, with 18 bases between. The germline V gene encodes CDR1 SGHRS and CDR2 YFSETQ. CDR3 length: 13 residues. The CDR3 DNA follows: TGCGCCAGCAGCCAACCGGACGGACCAGTGGCTTTCTTT. This translates into CASSQPDGPVAFF.

This clone was detected a few times. Other DNA sequences of this sample code for an identical CDR3. The genes are TRBV20-1 and TRBJ2-3; D ambiguous. This CDR3 has 11 amino acids. Deletions cut 3 bases from V and 4 bases from J, with 5 bases between. CDR1 and CDR2 from the germline V gene are DFQATT and SNEGSKA (reference sequence). CDR3 nucleotides: TGCAGTGCTAGGTGGGCAGATACGCAGTATTTT. This sequence encodes CSARWADTQYF.

This clone was counted once. The rearrangement uses TRBV28 and TRBJ2-5, with D unclear. Looked up from germline, CDR1 is MDHEN and CDR2 is SYDVKM. The CDR3 contains 13 residues. V lost 5 bases to trimming and J lost 2 bases, with 9 bases between them. CDR3 DNA sequence: TGTGCCAGCAGTCCCCCCCCTCAAGAGACCCAGTACTTC. Residues: CASSPPPQETQYF. Together with reference TRBV28 and TRBJ2-5, the CDR3 gives the full variable domain: DVKVTQSSRYLVKRTGEKVFLECVQDMDHENMFWYRQDPGLGLRLIYFSYDVKMKEKGDIPEGYSVSREKKERFSLILESASTNQTSMYLCASSPPPQETQYFGPGTRLLVL.

This clone was seen a handful of times. The CDR3 reads CASSQLGGGANEQFF. CDR3 bases: TGTGCCAGCAGCCAGCTAGGCGGGGGGGCGAATGAGCAGTTCTTC. The V gene is TRBV7-2, the J gene TRBJ2-1; 9 bases fit TRBD2. V lost 5 bases and J lost 7; bases outside the gene matches: 9. The CDR3 loop spans 15 amino acids. Looked up from germline, CDR1 is SGHTA and CDR2 is FQGNSA.

This clone was seen a handful of times. The chain uses TRBV19 and TRBJ1-2; possibly TRBD1 for D (5 bases). The CDR3 length is 12 residues. Germline loops: CDR1 LNHDA, CDR2 SQIVND (reference sequence). V lost 10 bases to trimming and J lost 4 bases, with 13 bases between them. CDR3 sequence: CATRQTPYGYTF. CDR3 nucleotide sequence: TGTGCCACCCGACAGACTCCCTATGGCTACACCTTC.

V usage is TRBV11-1 and J usage is TRBJ2-7, with 7 nucleotides matching TRBD1. Looked up from germline, CDR1 is SGHAT and CDR2 is FQDESV (reference sequence). CDR3 length: 13 residues. J lost 3 bases, V lost 5 bases, and 4 bases had no gene match. The CDR3 here is CASSRDSSYEQYF. In DNA, the CDR3 is TGTGCCAGCAGCCGGGACAGCAGCTACGAGCAGTACTTC.

This clone occurred a few times. The CDR3 sequence: CAWCLTGAYNEQFF. CDR3 bases: TGTGCCTGGTGCCTAACCGGGGCCTACAATGAGCAGTTCTTC. J is TRBJ2-1 and V is TRBV30, with a possible D match to TRBD2 (5 bases). Trimming shortened V by 5 bases and J by 2 bases, and 13 bases separated the two germline ends. From germline, CDR1 is GTSNPN and CDR2 SVGIG (reference sequence). The CDR3 has 14 amino acids.

CDR3 DNA sequence: TGCAGCGTTGAAACGGGGCTCGGAAACACCATATATTTT. Translating it yields CSVETGLGNTIYF. The chain has TRBV29-1 and TRBJ1-3, with a possible D match to TRBD1 (5 bases). V lost 2 bases and J 4 bases, leaving 9 bases between the germline ends. The germline V gene encodes CDR1 SQVTM and CDR2 ANQGSEA. The CDR3 has 13 residues. The full variable domain, with the rest looked up from reference TRBV29-1 and TRBJ1-3, is SAVISQKPSRDICQRGTSLTIQCQVDSQVTMMFWYRQQPGQSLTLIATANQGSEATYESGFVIDKFPISRPNLTFSTLTVSNMSPEDSSIYLCSVETGLGNTIYFGEGSWLTVV.

This clone came up a few times. The chain links TRBV4-3 to TRBJ1-4; no definite D call. CDR1 is LGHNA, CDR2 YSLEER, per germline. The V gene lost 3 bases and the J gene lost 5 bases, with 25 bases spanning the gap. The length of the CDR3 is 19 residues. CDR3 sequence (DNA): TGCGCCAGCAGCCAGGACCCTCCTCCGAGCACTCCACGGAATGAAAAACTGTTTTTT. Translated, it gives CASSQDPPPSTPRNEKLFF.

This clone was recorded a few times. The V call is TRBV5-6, the J call TRBJ2-1; D assignment may be TRBD1 or TRBD2 (5 bases each). Trimming took off 5 bases at V and 8 bases at J, with 20 bases between the two ends. CDR3 length equals 15 residues. Germline assignment: CDR1 SGHDT and CDR2 YYEEEE. Here the CDR3 DNA reads TGTGCCAGCAGTGCGACGGGGCTACATTGGGATGAGCAGTTCTTC. Translating it yields CASSATGLHWDEQFF.

The CDR3 DNA is TGTGCCAGCAGCTTAACGGCAATGGTTGGGACAGGAGTCACCGGGGAGCTGTTTTTT. Amino acid sequence: CASSLTAMVGTGVTGELFF. The chain uses TRBV7-9 and TRBJ2-2, with 8 bases aligning to TRBD1. V dropped 2 bases and J dropped 4; count of bases not matched to a gene: 15. Germline CDR1 reads SEHNR; CDR2 reads FQNEAQ (reference sequence). The CDR3 loop spans 19 amino acids.

The CDR3 reads CASSPLAGYTDTQYF. CDR3 coding DNA: TGTGCCAGCAGTCCCCTAGCGGGTTACACAGATACGCAGTATTTT. The chain has TRBV6-1 and TRBJ2-3; 8 positions agree with TRBD2. The CDR3 runs to 15 residues. Germline CDR1 and CDR2: MNHNS and SASEGT. J lost 2 bases, V lost 5 bases, and 6 bases had no gene match.

This clone turned up a few times. This rearrangement joins TRBV29-1 to TRBJ1-2, with D perhaps matching TRBD1 (5 bases). Germline CDR1 is SQVTM and CDR2 is ANQGSEA. The V end was cut by 4 bases, the J end by 8 bases, with 20 bases between. The CDR3 spans 14 residues. In nucleotides, the CDR3 is TGCAGCGTTGGCCTCGACGGGGGGGAGATCGGCTACACCTTC. This translates into CSVGLDGGEIGYTF.

This clone was found a few times. The rearrangement links TRBV18 to TRBJ2-2; 10 bases align to TRBD1. The CDR3 is 17 amino acids. Germline loops: CDR1 KGHSH, CDR2 LQKENI. V trimming: 3 bases; J trimming: 5 bases; junction bases outside the gene matches: 9. The CDR3 nucleotides are TGTGCCAGCTCACCTAACCTGGGACAGGGGCGGACCGGGGAGCTGTTTTTT. Translation: CASSPNLGQGRTGELFF.

This clone was counted between two and nine times. The V and J genes are TRBV19 and TRBJ1-2; 11 nucleotides line up with TRBD1. The CDR3 runs to 14 residues. V lost 5 bases and J lost 6; bases outside the gene matches: 5. Looked up from germline, CDR1 is LNHDA and CDR2 is SQIVND (reference sequence). CDR3 in amino acids: CASSLSGQGDGYTF. The CDR3 coding sequence is TGTGCCAGTAGTCTATCGGGACAGGGGGATGGCTACACCTTC.

This clone was counted a few times. The chain recombines TRBV7-2 with TRBJ1-1; D remains unclear. Germline V lookup: CDR1 SGHTA, CDR2 FQGNSA. Between the trimmed V and J ends, which lost 2 bases and 1 base, there was a span of 8 bases. The CDR3 is 14 amino acids. This chain's CDR3 is CASSLQFGNTEAFF. Written as DNA, the CDR3 is TGTGCCAGCAGCTTACAATTTGGGAACACTGAAGCTTTCTTT.

This clone occurred a few times. The gene calls are TRBV11-2 and TRBJ1-3; D is uncertain. Trimming stripped 5 bases from V and 1 base from J, with 12 bases between. Germline-derived CDR1 and CDR2 are SGHAT and FQNNGV. The length of the CDR3 is 15 residues. The CDR3 reads CASSPRVGSGNTIYF. The CDR3 DNA reads TGTGCCAGCAGCCCGAGGGTAGGGTCTGGAAACACCATATATTTT.

The J gene is TRBJ2-5, the V gene TRBV7-9, with D perhaps TRBD1 or TRBD2 (5 bases each). With 2 bases removed from V and 5 bases from J, the gap between germline ends came to 18 bases. The germline CDR1 and CDR2 sequences are SEHNR and FQNEAQ (reference sequence). CDR3 length: 16 amino acids. The CDR3 DNA reads as TGTGCCAGCAGCTTACTCCCGGGACGAGCTCGGGAGACCCAGTACTTC. This translates into CASSLLPGRARETQYF.

V is TRBV30 and J is TRBJ2-2, with 12 positions matching TRBD1. V shed 5 bases, J shed 3 bases, and the junction held 4 bases outside the gene matches. The CDR3 is 15 amino acids. CDR1 is GTSNPN, CDR2 SVGIG, per germline (reference sequence). The CDR3 sequence is CAWGTGGYYTGELFF. In DNA, the CDR3 is TGTGCCTGGGGGACAGGGGGCTATTACACCGGGGAGCTGTTTTTT.

This sequence joins TRBV7-2 and TRBJ1-5; weak D call: TRBD1 (6 bases). The germline V and J ends were trimmed by 1 base and 4 bases, with 14 bases remaining between them. Per germline, CDR1 SGHTA and CDR2 FQGNSA. The CDR3 spans 16 residues. CDR3 sequence reads: CASSLGSTGNNQPQHF. The CDR3 DNA sequence: TGTGCCAGCAGCTTAGGGTCCACAGGGAATAATCAGCCCCAGCATTTT.

This clone turned up a few times. The genes are TRBV29-1 and TRBJ2-7; TRBD2 is a possible D gene (7 bases). Germline CDR1 is SQVTM and CDR2 is ANQGSEA. V lost 5 bases, J lost 6 bases, and 17 bases lay in between. CDR3 length: 13 amino acids. Here the CDR3 reads CSVSRGGLGEQYF. In nucleotides, the CDR3 is TGCAGCGTTTCGAGGGGGGGGCTCGGCGAGCAGTACTTC.

V usage is TRBV15 and J usage is TRBJ2-1, with unresolved D. V lost 10 bases and J 0 bases, leaving 10 bases between the germline ends. CDR3 length equals 13 residues. CDR1 is LNHNV, CDR2 YYDKDF, per germline (reference sequence). CDR3 in amino acids: CASRESSYNEQFF. The CDR3, as DNA: TGTGCCAGCAGAGAGAGCTCCTACAATGAGCAGTTCTTC.

The chain couples TRBV19 to TRBJ1-1; possibly TRBD1 for D (5 bases). V lost 4 bases and J 3 bases, leaving 15 bases between the germline ends. Germline CDR1 reads LNHDA; CDR2 reads SQIVND (reference sequence). The CDR3 loop spans 15 amino acids. In DNA form, the CDR3 reads TGTGCCAGTAGTAGTGAAACGGGACCCGACACTGAAGCTTTCTTT. Residues: CASSSETGPDTEAFF.

The V and J genes are TRBV28 and TRBJ1-6; 7 bases are shared with TRBD1. The CDR3 is 15 amino acids. Germline V gives CDR1 MDHEN, CDR2 SYDVKM. J gave up 7 bases and V 6 bases, and 9 bases lay outside the gene matches. CDR3 amino acids: CASSTYRGINSPLHF. As DNA, the CDR3 is TGTGCCAGCAGCACATACAGGGGTATCAATTCACCCCTCCACTTT.